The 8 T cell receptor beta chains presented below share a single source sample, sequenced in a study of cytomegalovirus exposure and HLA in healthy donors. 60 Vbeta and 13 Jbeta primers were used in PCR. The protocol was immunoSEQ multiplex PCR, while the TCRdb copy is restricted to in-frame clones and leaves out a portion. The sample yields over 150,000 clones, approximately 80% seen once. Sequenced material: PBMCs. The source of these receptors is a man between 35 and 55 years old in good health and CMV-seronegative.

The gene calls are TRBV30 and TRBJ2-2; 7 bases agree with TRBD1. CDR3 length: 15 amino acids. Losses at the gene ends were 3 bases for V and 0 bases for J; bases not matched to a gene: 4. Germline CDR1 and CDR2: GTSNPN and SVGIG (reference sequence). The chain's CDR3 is CAWRRTGANTGELFF. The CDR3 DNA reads TGTGCCTGGAGGAGGACAGGTGCGAACACCGGGGAGCTGTTTTTT.

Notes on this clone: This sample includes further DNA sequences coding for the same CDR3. The CDR3 loop reads CASATGYNSPLHF. The DNA of the CDR3 is TGTGCCAGTGCGACAGGGTATAATTCACCCCTCCACTTT. The gene calls are TRBV5-5 and TRBJ1-6; 7 bases fit TRBD1. CDR3 size: 13 residues. CDR1 is SGHKS and CDR2 is YYEKEE in the germline V gene (reference sequence). The trim removed 8 bases at V and 4 bases at J, leaving 3 bases unmatched.

The chain's CDR3 is CASSQRLAGISTDTQYF. In nucleotides, the CDR3 is TGCGCCAGCAGCCAGAGACTAGCGGGGATTAGCACAGATACGCAGTATTTT. The J gene is TRBJ2-3, the V gene TRBV4-1; 11 bases align to TRBD2. CDR1 is MGHRA and CDR2 is YSYEKL in the germline V gene. Trimming at V came to 3 bases and at J to 0 bases, leaving 5 bases not matched to a gene. The CDR3 runs 17 residues.

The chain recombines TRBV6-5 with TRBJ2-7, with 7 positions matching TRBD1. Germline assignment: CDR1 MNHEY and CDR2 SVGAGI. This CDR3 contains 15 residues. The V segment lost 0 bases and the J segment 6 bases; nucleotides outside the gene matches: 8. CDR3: CASSYSSITGAEQYF. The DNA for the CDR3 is TGTGCCAGCAGTTACTCTTCTATTACAGGGGCCGAGCAGTACTTC.

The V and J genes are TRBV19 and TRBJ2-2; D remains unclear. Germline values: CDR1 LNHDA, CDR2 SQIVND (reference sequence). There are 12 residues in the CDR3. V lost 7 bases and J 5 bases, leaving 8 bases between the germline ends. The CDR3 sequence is CASTSLTGELFF. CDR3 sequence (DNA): TGTGCCAGTACCAGTTTAACCGGGGAGCTGTTTTTT.

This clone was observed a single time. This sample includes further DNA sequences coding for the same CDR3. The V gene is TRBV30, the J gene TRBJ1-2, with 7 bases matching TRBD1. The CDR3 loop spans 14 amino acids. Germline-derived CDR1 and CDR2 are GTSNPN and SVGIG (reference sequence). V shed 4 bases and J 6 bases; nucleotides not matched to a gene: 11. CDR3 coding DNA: TGTGCCTGGAAAGTGACAGGGAGCTTCAATGGCTACACCTTC. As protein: CAWKVTGSFNGYTF.

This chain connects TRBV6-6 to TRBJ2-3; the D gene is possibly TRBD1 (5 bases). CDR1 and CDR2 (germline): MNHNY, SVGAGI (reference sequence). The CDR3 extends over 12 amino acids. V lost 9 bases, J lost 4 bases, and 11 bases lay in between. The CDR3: CASIQDSDTQYF. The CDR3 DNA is TGTGCCAGTATACAGGATTCAGATACGCAGTATTTT.

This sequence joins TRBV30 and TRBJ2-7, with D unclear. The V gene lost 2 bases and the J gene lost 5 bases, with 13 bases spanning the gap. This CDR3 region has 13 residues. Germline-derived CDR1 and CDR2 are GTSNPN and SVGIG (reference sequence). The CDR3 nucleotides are TGTGCCTGGAGTTCTCTGAGGTGGGACGAGCAGTACTTC. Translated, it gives CAWSSLRWDEQYF.